The rows below give T cell receptor beta chains drawn from one sample of a study of blood T cell repertoires in COVID-19. The table came from immunoSEQ multiplex PCR; TCRdb's copy has only in-frame clones and leaves some out. This table has roughly 390,000 clones, less than 85% appearing once. Input material: peripheral blood. The receptor source for this set is a woman between 18 and 29 years old with acute or convalescent COVID-19. The CDR3 runs from the conserved cysteine through the conserved F or W. Fields, in order: J gene, clone size, D gene, V gene, CDR3 protein, CDR3 DNA. D genes are given only for firm matches. Clone size is not always given. Where it is, it says once, few, many or a class for expanded clones.

j_gene: TRBJ2-3; abundance: .; d_gene: .; v_gene: TRBV28; CDR3aa: CASTPSSFRGEGGTDTQYF; CDR3nt: TGTGCCAGCACCCCCTCCTCGTTTAGGGGGGAGGGAGGCACAGATACGCAGTATTTT
j_gene: TRBJ1-3; abundance: .; d_gene: .; v_gene: TRBV5-5; CDR3aa: CASSLAEDSAIYF; CDR3nt: TGTGCCAGCAGCTTGGCCGAGGATTCTGCCATATATTTT
j_gene: TRBJ2-7; abundance: .; d_gene: .; v_gene: TRBV5-8; CDR3aa: CASSLRGWEQYF; CDR3nt: TGTGCCAGCAGCTTGAGGGGCTGGGAGCAGTACTTC
j_gene: TRBJ2-1; abundance: .; d_gene: .; v_gene: TRBV5-4; CDR3aa: CASSLFLSSYNEQFF; CDR3nt: TGTGCCAGCAGCTTATTCCTCAGCTCCTACAATGAGCAGTTCTTC
j_gene: TRBJ2-5; abundance: .; d_gene: TRBD1; v_gene: TRBV11-2; CDR3aa: CASSRDRGKVTQYF; CDR3nt: TGTGCCAGCAGCCGGGACAGGGGCAAGGTGACCCAGTACTTC
j_gene: TRBJ1-1; abundance: .; d_gene: .; v_gene: TRBV4-2; CDR3aa: CASSQVRQNTEAFF; CDR3nt: TGTGCCAGCAGCCAAGTGCGACAGAACACTGAAGCTTTCTTT
j_gene: TRBJ1-1; abundance: .; d_gene: .; v_gene: TRBV5-8; CDR3aa: CASTLGWEGHTEAFF; CDR3nt: TGTGCCAGCACCCTAGGGTGGGAGGGACACACTGAAGCTTTCTTT
j_gene: TRBJ2-5; abundance: .; d_gene: TRBD1; v_gene: TRBV9; CDR3aa: CASSARGSGETQYF; CDR3nt: TGTGCCAGCAGCGCCAGGGGGTCGGGGGAGACCCAGTACTTC
j_gene: TRBJ1-1; abundance: .; d_gene: TRBD1; v_gene: TRBV13; CDR3aa: CASSPTIQGANTEAFF; CDR3nt: TGTGCCAGCAGCCCTACTATACAGGGGGCGAACACTGAAGCTTTCTTT
j_gene: TRBJ1-5; abundance: few; d_gene: .; v_gene: TRBV2; CDR3aa: CASSVGRVSNQPQHF; CDR3nt: TGTGCCAGCAGTGTAGGCAGGGTAAGCAATCAGCCCCAGCATTTT
j_gene: TRBJ2-3; abundance: .; d_gene: .; v_gene: TRBV9; CDR3aa: CASSVGVPLADTQYF; CDR3nt: TGTGCCAGCAGCGTAGGAGTCCCCCTCGCAGATACGCAGTATTTT
j_gene: TRBJ2-4; abundance: .; d_gene: TRBD2; v_gene: TRBV4-1; CDR3aa: CASSQRWLAGEGAKNIQYF; CDR3nt: TGCGCCAGCAGCCAGAGGTGGCTAGCGGGGGAGGGAGCCAAAAACATTCAGTACTTC
j_gene: TRBJ2-1; abundance: .; d_gene: .; v_gene: TRBV18; CDR3aa: CASSPYGTSLNEQFF; CDR3nt: TGTGCCAGCTCACCCTACGGTACTAGTCTCAATGAGCAGTTCTTC
j_gene: TRBJ1-2; abundance: .; d_gene: .; v_gene: TRBV4-1; CDR3aa: CASSQDRVGNYGYTF; CDR3nt: TGCGCCAGCAGCCAAGACAGGGTTGGTAACTATGGCTACACCTTC